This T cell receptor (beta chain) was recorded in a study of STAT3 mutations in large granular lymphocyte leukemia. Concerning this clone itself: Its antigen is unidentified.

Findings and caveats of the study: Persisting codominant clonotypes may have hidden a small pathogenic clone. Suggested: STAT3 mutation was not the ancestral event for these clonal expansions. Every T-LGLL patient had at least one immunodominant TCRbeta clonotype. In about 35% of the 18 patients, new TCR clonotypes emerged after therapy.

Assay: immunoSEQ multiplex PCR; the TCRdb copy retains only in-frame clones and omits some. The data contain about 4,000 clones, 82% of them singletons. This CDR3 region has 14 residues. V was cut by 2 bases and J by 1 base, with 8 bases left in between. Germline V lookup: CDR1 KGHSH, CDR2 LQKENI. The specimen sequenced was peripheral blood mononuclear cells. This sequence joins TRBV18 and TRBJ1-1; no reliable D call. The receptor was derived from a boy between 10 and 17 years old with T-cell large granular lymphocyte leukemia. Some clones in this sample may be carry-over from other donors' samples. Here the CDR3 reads CASSPMRENTEAFF. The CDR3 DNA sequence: TGTGCCAGCTCACCAATGAGGGAGAACACTGAAGCTTTCTTT.